These T cell receptor beta chains were read from a single sample in a study of T cells after yellow fever vaccination. One entry per CDR3 protein, called by TCRdb with MiXCR from the 5' RACE reads. The profile covers just over 25,000 distinct CDR3 sequences, with 5.5% appearing a single time and approximately 12% taken by the ten largest. The sample in question was PBMCs, either bulk or a sorted T-cell subset (CD4+, CD8+, memory, or dextramer-sorted; not recorded which), obtained 15 days after the yellow fever booster vaccination. These receptor sequences come from a man aged 25-45 years who received the YFV17D yellow fever vaccine. Each CDR3 is given with its conserved first and last residue. The order of the fields is CDR3 length, D gene, clone size, J gene, V gene, CDR3 DNA, CDR3 protein. D genes are given only for firm matches. Not all rows give a size; the values are once, few, many and, for expanded clones, a class.

cdr3_length: 14
d_call: .
clone_size: many
j_call: TRBJ2-3
v_call: TRBV18
cdr3_nt: TGTGCCAGCTCACCCACGGCGAGCACAGATACGCAGTATTTT
cdr3_aa: CASSPTASTDTQYF

cdr3_length: 14
d_call: .
clone_size: many
j_call: TRBJ2-2
v_call: TRBV20-1
cdr3_nt: TGCAGTGCAACCCTAGCGCCCAACACCGGGGAGCTGTTTTTT
cdr3_aa: CSATLAPNTGELFF

cdr3_length: 14
d_call: TRBD1
clone_size: many
j_call: TRBJ2-5
v_call: TRBV20-1
cdr3_nt: TGCAGTGCTGGCCCGACGACAGGGAAAGAGACCCAGTACTTC
cdr3_aa: CSAGPTTGKETQYF

cdr3_length: 14
d_call: TRBD2
clone_size: many
j_call: TRBJ2-1
v_call: TRBV10-3
cdr3_nt: TGTGCCATCAGTGGGCGGGGGGTAGTCAATGAGCAGTTCTTC
cdr3_aa: CAISGRGVVNEQFF

cdr3_length: 16
d_call: .
clone_size: many
j_call: TRBJ1-2
v_call: TRBV5-1
cdr3_nt: TGCGCCAGCAGCTTGGGAGCAACCGGGACCCTCGGTTTAAACACCTTC
cdr3_aa: CASSLGATGTLGLNTF

cdr3_length: 15
d_call: TRBD1
clone_size: many
j_call: TRBJ2-2
v_call: TRBV27
cdr3_nt: TGTGCCAGCAGTTGGATGAGGGGGCCCACCGGGGAGCTGTTTTTT
cdr3_aa: CASSWMRGPTGELFF

cdr3_length: 15
d_call: .
clone_size: few
j_call: TRBJ1-5
v_call: TRBV5-1
cdr3_nt: TGCGCCAGCAGCTTGGTGAGGAGGGGCAATCAGCCCCAGCATTTT
cdr3_aa: CASSLVRRGNQPQHF

cdr3_length: 14
d_call: .
clone_size: many
j_call: TRBJ1-2
v_call: TRBV5-1
cdr3_nt: TGCGCCAGCAGCGGACCGACAGGCACCTATGGCTACACCTTC
cdr3_aa: CASSGPTGTYGYTF

cdr3_length: 14
d_call: .
clone_size: many
j_call: TRBJ1-1
v_call: TRBV6-1
cdr3_nt: TGTGCCAGCAGTGAAACACGGGGATCGACTGAAGCTTTCTTT
cdr3_aa: CASSETRGSTEAFF

cdr3_length: 18
d_call: .
clone_size: .
j_call: TRBJ1-5
v_call: TRBV12-3/TRBV12-4
cdr3_nt: TGTGCCAGCAGTTTTTTTACGGGCAGCTTTTATAGCAATCAGCCCCAGCATTTT
cdr3_aa: CASSFFTGSFYSNQPQHF

cdr3_length: 12
d_call: .
clone_size: many
j_call: TRBJ1-3
v_call: TRBV12-3/TRBV12-4
cdr3_nt: TGTGCCAGCAGTTTTGCTGGAAACACCATATATTTT
cdr3_aa: CASSFAGNTIYF

cdr3_length: 14
d_call: .
clone_size: .
j_call: TRBJ2-3
v_call: TRBV20-1
cdr3_nt: TGCAGTGCTCCGAGGTATCTTAGCACAGATACGCAGTATTTT
cdr3_aa: CSAPRYLSTDTQYF

cdr3_length: 17
d_call: .
clone_size: many
j_call: TRBJ2-4
v_call: TRBV7-9
cdr3_nt: TGTGCCAGCAGCTACCAAGGGACGGATCTAGCCAAAAACATTCAGTACTTC
cdr3_aa: CASSYQGTDLAKNIQYF

cdr3_length: 15
d_call: TRBD2
clone_size: many
j_call: TRBJ2-2
v_call: TRBV19
cdr3_nt: TGTGCCAGTAGTATCCTAGCGGGGGCCATCGGGGAGCTGTTTTTT
cdr3_aa: CASSILAGAIGELFF

cdr3_length: 13
d_call: .
clone_size: many
j_call: TRBJ1-2
v_call: TRBV18
cdr3_nt: TGTGCCAGCTCAGACCGCGGGGGCTATGGCTACACCTTC
cdr3_aa: CASSDRGGYGYTF

cdr3_length: 13
d_call: .
clone_size: many
j_call: TRBJ1-1
v_call: TRBV20-1
cdr3_nt: TGCAGTGCTAGAGCCGACACATACACTGAAGCTTTCTTT
cdr3_aa: CSARADTYTEAFF

cdr3_length: 15
d_call: .
clone_size: .
j_call: TRBJ2-3
v_call: TRBV7-2
cdr3_nt: TGTGCCAGCAGCATACTGGGGGACTCCACAGATACGCAGTATTTT
cdr3_aa: CASSILGDSTDTQYF

cdr3_length: 14
d_call: TRBD1
clone_size: many
j_call: TRBJ1-1
v_call: TRBV3-1
cdr3_nt: TGTGCCAGCAGCCAGACAGGGATGAACACTGAAGCTTTCTTT
cdr3_aa: CASSQTGMNTEAFF

cdr3_length: 11
d_call: .
clone_size: many
j_call: TRBJ2-7
v_call: TRBV6-5
cdr3_nt: TGTGCCACCCAGGGCTTGGGGGAGCAGTACTTC
cdr3_aa: CATQGLGEQYF

cdr3_length: 15
d_call: .
clone_size: many
j_call: TRBJ1-1
v_call: TRBV4-3
cdr3_nt: TGCGCCAGCAGCCAAGATCTGGGACGGCAGCAAGGAGCTTTCTTT
cdr3_aa: CASSQDLGRQQGAFF

cdr3_length: 15
d_call: TRBD1
clone_size: many
j_call: TRBJ2-7
v_call: TRBV18
cdr3_nt: TGTGCCAGCTCACGAAGACAGGGGGAGGGTATCGAGCAGTACTTC
cdr3_aa: CASSRRQGEGIEQYF

cdr3_length: 14
d_call: .
clone_size: many
j_call: TRBJ2-2
v_call: TRBV28
cdr3_nt: TGTGCCAGTCAGGGAGCGGCGAACACCGGGGAGCTGTTTTTT
cdr3_aa: CASQGAANTGELFF

cdr3_length: 13
d_call: TRBD1
clone_size: many
j_call: TRBJ1-1
v_call: TRBV6-5
cdr3_nt: TGTGCCACCCGTAAGGGGGCCGGCACTGAAGCTTTCTTT
cdr3_aa: CATRKGAGTEAFF

cdr3_length: 12
d_call: .
clone_size: many
j_call: TRBJ2-2
v_call: TRBV6-6
cdr3_nt: TGTGCCAGCAGTCGGACAGACGGGGAGCTGTTTTTT
cdr3_aa: CASSRTDGELFF

cdr3_length: 17
d_call: .
clone_size: many
j_call: TRBJ2-3
v_call: TRBV12-3/TRBV12-4
cdr3_nt: TGTGCCAGCAGTTTAGTGGCGGGGATTCTGGGACCAGATACGCAGTATTTT
cdr3_aa: CASSLVAGILGPDTQYF

cdr3_length: 14
d_call: .
clone_size: many
j_call: TRBJ2-7
v_call: TRBV7-2
cdr3_nt: TGTGCCAGCAGCTTCCGCGGAGCGGCCTACGAGCAGTACTTC
cdr3_aa: CASSFRGAAYEQYF

cdr3_length: 16
d_call: .
clone_size: many
j_call: TRBJ1-1
v_call: TRBV4-2
cdr3_nt: TGTGCCAGCAGATATTCGGTAGCAGGGTGGTCCACTGAAGCTTTCTTT
cdr3_aa: CASRYSVAGWSTEAFF

cdr3_length: 14
d_call: .
clone_size: many
j_call: TRBJ2-5
v_call: TRBV7-2
cdr3_nt: TGTGCCATAAACAGGGAAGGGAACCAAGAGACCCAGTACTTC
cdr3_aa: CAINREGNQETQYF

cdr3_length: 13
d_call: .
clone_size: .
j_call: TRBJ2-7
v_call: TRBV10-3
cdr3_nt: TGTGCCATCATGGGCAGCTCCACTGGCGAGCAGTACTTC
cdr3_aa: CAIMGSSTGEQYF

cdr3_length: 13
d_call: .
clone_size: many
j_call: TRBJ2-1
v_call: TRBV24-1
cdr3_nt: TGTGCCACCAAAGCCTCCGTCAAGGATGAGCAGTTCTTC
cdr3_aa: CATKASVKDEQFF

cdr3_length: 15
d_call: .
clone_size: many
j_call: TRBJ1-4
v_call: TRBV9
cdr3_nt: TGTGCCAGCAGCGCCCAATGGGGGACTAATGAAAAACTGTTTTTT
cdr3_aa: CASSAQWGTNEKLFF

cdr3_length: 15
d_call: .
clone_size: many
j_call: TRBJ2-3
v_call: TRBV7-6
cdr3_nt: TGTGCCAGCAGCTGCAGACGGCCCCGACGAGTTGGGCAGTATTTT
cdr3_aa: CASSCRRPRRVGQYF

cdr3_length: 15
d_call: TRBD1
clone_size: many
j_call: TRBJ2-3
v_call: TRBV24-1
cdr3_nt: TGTGCCACCAGTGATCCAAGACAGGGGACAGATACGCAGTATTTT
cdr3_aa: CATSDPRQGTDTQYF

cdr3_length: 12
d_call: .
clone_size: many
j_call: TRBJ2-1
v_call: TRBV12-3/TRBV12-4
cdr3_nt: TGTGCCAGCAGTCCAGTGAACAATGAGCAGTTCTTC
cdr3_aa: CASSPVNNEQFF

cdr3_length: 14
d_call: .
clone_size: many
j_call: TRBJ2-5
v_call: TRBV10-2
cdr3_nt: TGCGCCAGCAGTGATTCCGTGACCCGAGAGACCCAGTACTTC
cdr3_aa: CASSDSVTRETQYF

cdr3_length: 15
d_call: .
clone_size: .
j_call: TRBJ2-3
v_call: TRBV20-1
cdr3_nt: TGCAGTGCTAGAGGGATACTCACTCCACGAGATACGCAGTATTTT
cdr3_aa: CSARGILTPRDTQYF

cdr3_length: 14
d_call: TRBD2
clone_size: many
j_call: TRBJ2-7
v_call: TRBV12-3/TRBV12-4
cdr3_nt: TGTGCCAGCAGTCGGACTAGCGGGAGTTACGAGCAGTACTTC
cdr3_aa: CASSRTSGSYEQYF

cdr3_length: 15
d_call: TRBD1
clone_size: many
j_call: TRBJ2-1
v_call: TRBV19
cdr3_nt: TGTGCCAGTAGTCTCTCCGGACAGGGTTGGGGTGAGCAGTTCTTC
cdr3_aa: CASSLSGQGWGEQFF

cdr3_length: 15
d_call: .
clone_size: many
j_call: TRBJ1-6
v_call: TRBV5-1
cdr3_nt: TGCGCCAGCAGCTTGGCGGGGCAGACCTATTCACCCCTCCACTTT
cdr3_aa: CASSLAGQTYSPLHF

cdr3_length: 14
d_call: .
clone_size: many
j_call: TRBJ2-7
v_call: TRBV2
cdr3_nt: TGTGCCAGCAGTGATAGGACAGCTACCTACGAGCAGTACTTC
cdr3_aa: CASSDRTATYEQYF

cdr3_length: 16
d_call: .
clone_size: .
j_call: TRBJ2-1
v_call: TRBV20-1
cdr3_nt: TGCTGCGTCTGGGGGCAGGCGGCGAGCTCCTACAATGAGCAGTTCTTC
cdr3_aa: CCVWGQAASSYNEQFF

cdr3_length: 14
d_call: TRBD1
clone_size: many
j_call: TRBJ1-1
v_call: TRBV6-6
cdr3_nt: TGTGCCAGCAGTTTCCGGGACAGGAACACTGAAGCTTTCTTT
cdr3_aa: CASSFRDRNTEAFF

cdr3_length: 13
d_call: .
clone_size: medium-sized
j_call: TRBJ2-7
v_call: TRBV20-1
cdr3_nt: TGCAGTGCTACAAGGCCGGGGGCGGTGGAGCAGTACTTC
cdr3_aa: CSATRPGAVEQYF

cdr3_length: 14
d_call: .
clone_size: many
j_call: TRBJ2-3
v_call: TRBV5-1
cdr3_nt: TGCGCCACGGCTATGGCAACTAGCACAGATACGCAGTATTTT
cdr3_aa: CATAMATSTDTQYF

cdr3_length: 15
d_call: .
clone_size: many
j_call: TRBJ2-1
v_call: TRBV10-3
cdr3_nt: TGTGCCATCAGTGAGTTACAGGGTGCCTACAATGAGCAGTTCTTC
cdr3_aa: CAISELQGAYNEQFF

cdr3_length: 14
d_call: .
clone_size: many
j_call: TRBJ1-1
v_call: TRBV12-3/TRBV12-4
cdr3_nt: TGTGCCAGCAGACCGACAGGTGAATACACTGAAGCTTTCTTT
cdr3_aa: CASRPTGEYTEAFF

cdr3_length: 16
d_call: .
clone_size: many
j_call: TRBJ1-6
v_call: TRBV3-1
cdr3_nt: TGTGCCAGCAGCCAAGAAGCAGGGCGCGGGAGGTCACCCCTCCACTTT
cdr3_aa: CASSQEAGRGRSPLHF

cdr3_length: 14
d_call: .
clone_size: many
j_call: TRBJ2-7
v_call: TRBV4-3
cdr3_nt: TGCGCCAGCAGCCAAGATTCGGGCCCCTACGAGCAGTACTTC
cdr3_aa: CASSQDSGPYEQYF

cdr3_length: 14
d_call: TRBD2
clone_size: many
j_call: TRBJ2-2
v_call: TRBV4-3
cdr3_nt: TGCGCCAGCGAGGTGGGAGGGAGAACCGGGGAGCTGTTTTTT
cdr3_aa: CASEVGGRTGELFF

cdr3_length: 13
d_call: .
clone_size: many
j_call: TRBJ2-2
v_call: TRBV27
cdr3_nt: TGTGCCAGCAGAGACGGCGAAGGCGGGGAGCTGTTTTTT
cdr3_aa: CASRDGEGGELFF

cdr3_length: 19
d_call: .
clone_size: many
j_call: TRBJ2-5
v_call: TRBV7-6
cdr3_nt: TGTGCCAGCAGCTTATCCCCCCCCAGTGCAGCGAGCTCGAGAGAGACCCAGTACTTC
cdr3_aa: CASSLSPPSAASSRETQYF

cdr3_length: 13
d_call: .
clone_size: medium-sized
j_call: TRBJ1-1
v_call: TRBV20-1
cdr3_nt: TGCAGTGCCGGAGGGGTCGCGAACACTGAAGCTTTCTTT
cdr3_aa: CSAGGVANTEAFF

cdr3_length: 16
d_call: .
clone_size: many
j_call: TRBJ1-2
v_call: TRBV6-2/TRBV6-3
cdr3_nt: TGTGCCAGCAGTTACTCGGCGACAGGTTCCAGCTATGGCTACACCTTC
cdr3_aa: CASSYSATGSSYGYTF

cdr3_length: 10
d_call: .
clone_size: medium-sized
j_call: TRBJ2-7
v_call: TRBV20-1
cdr3_nt: TGCAGTGCCCTAAGGATAGAGCAGTACTTC
cdr3_aa: CSALRIEQYF